A few counts support the clone carrying this T cell receptor beta chain. As yet, its antigen is unknown. These data come from a study of post-analysis software for immune sequencing data. Across the study: In terms of disease course, relapsing-remitting, secondary progressive and progressive-relapsing multiple sclerosis were included.

Whole-study findings and limits: Relative to controls, patients had 5 or 6 TRBV segments at higher frequency, with TRBV5-6, TRBV5-1 and TRBV20-1 among these. Strong same-batch co-clustering of samples appeared with F measure clustering. Among multiple sclerosis patients, normalized Chao1 diversity was significantly below that of controls.

Trimming removed 2 bases from V and 12 bases from J, with 16 bases in between. Looked up from germline, CDR1 is SEHNR and CDR2 is FQNEAQ (reference sequence). This CDR3 comprises 14 residues. Unique molecular identifiers were carried by the TCR beta cDNA libraries. Each sample of about 1 to 10 million input T cells yielded 500,000 or so cDNA molecules, so each molecule approximated one T cell. MiXCR, applied by TCRdb to the PCR reads, yields one record per CDR3 protein. The data show hundreds of thousands of distinct CDR3 sequences, less than 35% seen once. This chain uses TRBV7-9 with TRBJ1-4, with D unresolved. Sequences were obtained from blood. The origin of this receptor is a girl between 10 and 17 years old with multiple sclerosis. This CDR3 reads CASSLLVRAEELFF. In DNA, the CDR3 is TGTGCCAGCAGCTTACTAGTCCGGGCCGAAGAACTGTTTTTT.